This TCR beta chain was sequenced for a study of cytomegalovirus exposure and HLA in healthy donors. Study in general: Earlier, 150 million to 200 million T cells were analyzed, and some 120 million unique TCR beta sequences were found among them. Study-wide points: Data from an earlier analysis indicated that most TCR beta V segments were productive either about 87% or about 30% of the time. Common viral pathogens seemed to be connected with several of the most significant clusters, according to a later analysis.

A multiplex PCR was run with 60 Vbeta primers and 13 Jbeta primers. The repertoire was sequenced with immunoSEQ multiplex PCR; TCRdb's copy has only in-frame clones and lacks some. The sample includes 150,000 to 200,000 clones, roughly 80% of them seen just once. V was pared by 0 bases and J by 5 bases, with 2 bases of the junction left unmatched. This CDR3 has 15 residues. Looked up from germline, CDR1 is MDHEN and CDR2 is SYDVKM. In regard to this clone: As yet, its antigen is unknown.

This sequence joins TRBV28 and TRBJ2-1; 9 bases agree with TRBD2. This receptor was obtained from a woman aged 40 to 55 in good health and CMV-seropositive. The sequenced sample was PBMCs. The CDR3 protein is CASSLWTSGNNEQFF. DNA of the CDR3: TGTGCCAGCAGTTTATGGACTAGCGGTAACAATGAGCAGTTCTTC.